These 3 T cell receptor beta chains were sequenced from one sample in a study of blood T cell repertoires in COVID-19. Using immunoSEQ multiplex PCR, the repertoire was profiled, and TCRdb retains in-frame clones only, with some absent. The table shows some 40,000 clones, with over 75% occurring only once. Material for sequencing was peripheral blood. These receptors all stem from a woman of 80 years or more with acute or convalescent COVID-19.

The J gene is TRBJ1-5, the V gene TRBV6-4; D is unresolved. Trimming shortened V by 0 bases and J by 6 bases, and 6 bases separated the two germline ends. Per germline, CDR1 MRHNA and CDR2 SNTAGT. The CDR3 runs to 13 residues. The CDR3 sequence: CASSDSYGQPQHF. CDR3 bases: TGTGCCAGCAGTGACTCGTACGGTCAGCCCCAGCATTTT.

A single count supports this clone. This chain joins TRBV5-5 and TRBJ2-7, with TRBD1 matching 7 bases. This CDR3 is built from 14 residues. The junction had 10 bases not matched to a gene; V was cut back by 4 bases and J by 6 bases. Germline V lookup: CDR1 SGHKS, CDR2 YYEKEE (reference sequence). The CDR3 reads CASSITGATFEQYF. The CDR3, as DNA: TGTGCCAGCAGCATCACAGGGGCGACCTTCGAGCAGTACTTC.

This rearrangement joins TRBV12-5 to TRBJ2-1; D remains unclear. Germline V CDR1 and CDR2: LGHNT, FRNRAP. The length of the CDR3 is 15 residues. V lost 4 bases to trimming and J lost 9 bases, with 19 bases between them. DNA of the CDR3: TGTGCTAGTGGTTCTGCGGCCCTTCAAGTGAGTGAGCAGTTCTTC. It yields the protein CASGSAALQVSEQFF.